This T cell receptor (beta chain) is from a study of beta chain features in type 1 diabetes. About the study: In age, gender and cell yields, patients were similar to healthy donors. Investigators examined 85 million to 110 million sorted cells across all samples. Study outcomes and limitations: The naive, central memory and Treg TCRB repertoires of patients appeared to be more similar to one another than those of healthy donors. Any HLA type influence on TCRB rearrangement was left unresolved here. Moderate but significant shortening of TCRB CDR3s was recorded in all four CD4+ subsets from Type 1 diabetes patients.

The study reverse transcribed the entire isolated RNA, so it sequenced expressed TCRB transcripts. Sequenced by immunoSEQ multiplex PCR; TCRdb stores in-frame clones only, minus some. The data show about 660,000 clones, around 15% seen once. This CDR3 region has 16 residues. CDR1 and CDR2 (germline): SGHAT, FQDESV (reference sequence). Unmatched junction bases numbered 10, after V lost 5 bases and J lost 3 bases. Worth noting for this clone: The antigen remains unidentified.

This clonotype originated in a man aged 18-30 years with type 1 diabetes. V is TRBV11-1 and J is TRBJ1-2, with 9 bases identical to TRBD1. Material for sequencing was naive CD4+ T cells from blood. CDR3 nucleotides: TGTGCCAGCAGCCGGAGCTGGACAGGGGATGACTATGGCTACACCTTC. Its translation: CASSRSWTGDDYGYTF.